These 17 T cell receptor beta chains originate from one sample sequenced in a study of T cell responses to AZD1222 COVID-19 vaccine. Data came from immunoSEQ multiplex PCR; TCRdb stores just in-frame clones and leaves some out. The sample yields some 170,000 clones, around 94% seen once. Material: peripheral blood, obtained 28 days after the second AZD1222 dose. These receptors were obtained from an adult who received the AZD1222 COVID-19 vaccine.

The chain employs TRBV4-3 and TRBJ2-2; 9 bases map to TRBD2. CDR3 length: 16 residues. Germline V lookup: CDR1 LGHNA, CDR2 YSLEER. Trimming took 4 bases from V and 8 from J; bases not matched to a gene: 11. The CDR3 DNA reads as TGCGCCAGCAGCCCCCTTAGCGGGAGAATTCCGGGGGAGCTGTTTTTT. Amino acid sequence: CASSPLSGRIPGELFF.

This chain joins TRBV6-2 or TRBV6-3 and TRBJ2-5; D might be TRBD1 (6 bases). Germline V gives CDR1 MNHEY, CDR2 SVGEGT. V dropped 6 bases and J dropped 5 bases, with 13 bases sitting between them. The CDR3 has 13 amino acids. The DNA of the CDR3 is TGTGCCAGCAGCGTAAACAGGGAGGAGACCCAGTACTTC. This gives the protein CASSVNREETQYF.

The V call is TRBV24-1, the J call TRBJ1-1; maybe TRBD1 (6 bases). Germline loops: CDR1 KGHDR, CDR2 SFDVKD. The CDR3 runs to 13 residues. V was trimmed by 12 bases and J by 4 bases, leaving 17 bases between them. The CDR3 sequence: CAAFPRTATEAFF. Written as DNA, the CDR3 is TGTGCCGCCTTCCCTCGGACAGCCACTGAAGCTTTCTTT.

The rearrangement uses TRBV4-3 and TRBJ1-2, with 7 bases fitting TRBD1. The CDR3 runs to 16 residues. Losses at the gene ends were 1 base for V and 1 base for J; bases not matched to a gene: 6. Germline-derived CDR1 and CDR2 are LGHNA and YSLEER. The CDR3 nucleotides read TGCGCCAGCAGCCAAGCTTCAGGGGGTAATAACTATGGCTACACCTTC. Protein: CASSQASGGNNYGYTF.

This clone was seen just once. The chain carries TRBV4-2 and TRBJ1-4; D is possibly TRBD1 (5 bases). Germline assignment: CDR1 LGHNA and CDR2 YNFKEQ. V dropped 0 bases and J dropped 2 bases, with 19 bases sitting between them. CDR3 length: 19 amino acids. Here the CDR3 DNA reads TGTGCCAGCAGCCAAGAAACCCTCGGTGGGGGAGGGACTAATGAAAAACTGTTTTTT. It yields the protein CASSQETLGGGGTNEKLFF.

V gene TRBV6-5 combines with J gene TRBJ1-1; 8 bases match TRBD1. CDR1 and CDR2 (germline): MNHEY, SVGAGI. The CDR3 is 14 amino acids. The junction had 3 bases not matched to a gene; V was cut back by 4 bases and J by 2 bases. The CDR3 sequence: CASSSGGSNTEAFF. The CDR3, as DNA: TGTGCCAGCAGTTCAGGGGGCTCCAACACTGAAGCTTTCTTT.

The V and J genes are TRBV7-9 and TRBJ2-1, with unresolved D. The germline gives CDR1 SEHNR, CDR2 FQNEAQ (reference sequence). V was shortened by 5 bases and J by 8 bases, with 16 bases between the two germline ends. CDR3 length: 14 residues. The CDR3 DNA reads TGTGCCAGCAGCAGACCCGCGGTCCCCCATGAGCAGTTCTTC. It encodes CASSRPAVPHEQFF.

The gene calls are TRBV7-9 and TRBJ2-1, with D perhaps matching TRBD1 (6 bases). CDR3 length equals 16 residues. Trimming took 5 bases from V and 4 from J, leaving 18 bases between them. Per germline, CDR1 SEHNR and CDR2 FQNEAQ (reference sequence). For the CDR3, the DNA is TGTGCCAGCAGCCCCGCCGGGACACCCGTGTACAATGAGCAGTTCTTC. Translating gives CASSPAGTPVYNEQFF.

On this clone itself: A read error may produce the germline difference seen at one junction end. V and J are TRBV7-8 and TRBJ2-7; TRBD2 aligns across 12 bases. Germline loops: CDR1 SGHVS, CDR2 FQNEAQ. The CDR3 is 16 residues long. CDR3 region: CASSSRLAGVSHEQYF. The CDR3 DNA is TGTGCCAGCAGCTCCCGACTAGCGGGAGTCTCCCACGAGCAGTACTTC. Full variable domain (rest looked up from reference TRBV7-8 and TRBJ2-7): GAGVSQSPRYKVAKRGQDVALRCDPISGHVSLFWYQQALGQGPEFLTYFQNEAQLDKSGLPSDRFFAERPEGSVSTLKIQRTQQEDSAVYLCASSSRLAGVSHEQYFGPGTRLTVT.

V and J are TRBV5-6 and TRBJ1-1; D gene unclear. Looked up from germline, CDR1 is SGHDT and CDR2 is YYEEEE. This CDR3 contains 16 residues. V was pared by 1 base and J by 1 base, with 14 bases between. The CDR3 nucleotides are TGTGCCAGCAGCTTGATTGGTCTGGCCTCGAACACTGAAGCTTTCTTT. The encoded protein is CASSLIGLASNTEAFF.

CDR3: CASSLGWEDYNEQFF. In DNA, the CDR3 is TGTGCCAGCAGCTTGGGGTGGGAGGACTACAATGAGCAGTTCTTC. The J gene is TRBJ2-1, the V gene TRBV5-4; D possibly corresponds to TRBD2 (6 bases). CDR3 size: 15 residues. Trimming removed 0 bases at V and 3 bases at J, with 10 bases between. CDR1 SGHNT and CDR2 YYREEE come from the germline V gene (reference sequence).

The rearrangement joins TRBV6-1 to TRBJ2-3; D gene uncertain. Trimming shortened V by 4 bases and J by 0 bases, and 8 bases separated the two germline ends. CDR3 length: 14 residues. Germline assignment: CDR1 MNHNS and CDR2 SASEGT. The CDR3 coding sequence is TGTGCCAGCAGTGCCGTGAAGAGCACAGATACGCAGTATTTT. It yields the protein CASSAVKSTDTQYF.

The rearrangement links TRBV6-2 or TRBV6-3 to TRBJ1-5; 9 bases map to TRBD1. Germline V gives CDR1 MNHEY, CDR2 SVGEGT. The V gene end was trimmed by 0 bases and the J gene end by 15 bases; junction bases not matched to a gene: 6. The CDR3 contains 13 residues. CDR3 in amino acids: CASSYSFGDRAHF. CDR3 nucleotides: TGTGCCAGCAGTTACTCGTTCGGGGACAGGGCGCATTTT.

This clone has only one observation. The V gene is TRBV6-5, the J gene TRBJ2-2; 8 bases agree with TRBD2. V was pared by 4 bases and J by 0 bases, with 4 bases of the junction left unmatched. The CDR3 is made up of 16 amino acids. CDR1 and CDR2 from the germline V gene are MNHEY and SVGAGI. The CDR3 here is CASSSSGLANTGELFF. The CDR3 DNA reads TGTGCCAGCAGTTCCTCGGGACTAGCGAACACCGGGGAGCTGTTTTTT.

The chain has TRBV5-1 and TRBJ2-2; 7 nucleotides align to TRBD2. The germline CDR1 and CDR2 sequences are SGHRS and YFSETQ. The V gene end was trimmed by 2 bases and the J gene end by 5 bases; junction bases not matched to a gene: 9. The CDR3 contains 16 residues. The CDR3 is CASSLQASGPTGELFF. The CDR3 region has the DNA TGCGCCAGCAGCTTACAGGCTAGCGGCCCGACCGGGGAGCTGTTTTTT.

CDR3 sequence reads: CASSLTWEVNEQFF. Here the CDR3 DNA reads TGTGCCAGCAGCTTGACCTGGGAGGTCAATGAGCAGTTCTTC. The J gene is TRBJ2-1, the V gene TRBV11-2; D possibly corresponds to TRBD2 (6 bases). This CDR3 has 14 amino acids. Trimming pared 3 bases from V and 6 bases from J, leaving 12 bases between. Germline CDR1 is SGHAT and CDR2 is FQNNGV.

The rearrangement uses TRBV7-2 and TRBJ2-7; 7 bases are shared with TRBD2. The CDR3 length is 15 residues. Looked up from germline, CDR1 is SGHTA and CDR2 is FQGNSA. Germline trimming cut 5 bases from V and 3 bases from J; bases unmatched to any gene: 10. The CDR3 DNA sequence: TGTGCCAGCAGCGGCGGGAGCTCTGGGGGCTACGAGCAGTACTTC. Translation gives CASSGGSSGGYEQYF.